The 12 T cell receptor beta chains reported below all come from one sample, sequenced in a study of cytomegalovirus exposure and HLA in healthy donors. With 60 Vbeta and 13 Jbeta primers, the PCR was carried out. Here immunoSEQ multiplex PCR was the method, and the copy in TCRdb shows in-frame clones only, minus some. The top ten clones hold 0.4% to 0.6% of a sample with about 240,000 clones, about three quarters of them seen once. The sample consisted of PBMCs. The receptors were gathered from a boy aged 5-17 years in good health and CMV-seronegative.

The chain carries TRBV5-6 and TRBJ1-6, with D maybe TRBD1 (5 bases). Trimming stripped 3 bases from V and 7 bases from J, with 14 bases between. In germline, CDR1 is SGHDT, CDR2 YYEEEE. The CDR3 consists of 15 residues. The CDR3 DNA is TGTGCCAGCAGCTATATAGACAGACAGAATTCACCCCTCCACTTT. Protein: CASSYIDRQNSPLHF.

This clone has only one observation. The gene calls are TRBV4-2 and TRBJ1-5; D is ambiguous. V lost 2 bases and J lost 8, with 10 bases in between. CDR1 is LGHNA and CDR2 is YNFKEQ in the germline V gene. The CDR3 has 13 residues. The CDR3 loop is CASSQSLEEPQHF. CDR3 in DNA: TGTGCCAGCAGCCAATCTCTCGAGGAGCCCCAGCATTTT.

This chain links TRBV11-2 with TRBJ1-2; perhaps TRBD1 as D (5 bases). The CDR3 has 14 residues. Germline CDR1 SGHAT, CDR2 FQNNGV. The V end lost 2 bases, the J end lost 5 bases, and 12 bases lay between the germline ends. CDR3 region: CASSLKVSGYGYTF. Written as DNA, the CDR3 is TGTGCCAGCAGCTTAAAGGTGTCAGGGTATGGCTACACCTTC.

The chain combines TRBV29-1 with TRBJ1-4; maybe TRBD1 (5 bases). Trimming removed 6 bases from V and 7 bases from J, with 12 bases in between. The CDR3 runs 12 residues. Germline V CDR1 and CDR2: SQVTM, ANQGSEA. The CDR3: CSVIDRLEKLFF. CDR3 coding DNA: TGCAGCGTAATCGACAGACTTGAAAAACTGTTTTTT. Full variable domain (remainder filled in from reference TRBV29-1 and TRBJ1-4): SAVISQKPSRDICQRGTSLTIQCQVDSQVTMMFWYRQQPGQSLTLIATANQGSEATYESGFVIDKFPISRPNLTFSTLTVSNMSPEDSSIYLCSVIDRLEKLFFGSGTQLSVL.

About this clone itself: A junction boundary mismatches the germline segment, possibly from a read error. The chain links TRBV7-7 to TRBJ2-7; 9 nucleotides agree with TRBD1. This CDR3 spans 18 amino acids. Germline V gene lookup returns CDR1 SSHAT and CDR2 FNYEAQ (reference sequence). CDR3: CASSLSLNLGTGSYEQYF. For the CDR3, the DNA is TGTGCTAGCAGCTTAAGTCTAAATCTCGGGACAGGGTCCTACGAGCAGTACTTC. Filled out from reference TRBV7-7 and TRBJ2-7, the complete variable domain reads GAGVSQSPRYKVTKRGQDVTLRCDPISSHATLYWYQQALGQGPEFLTYFNYEAQPDKSGLPSDRFSAERPEGSISTLTIQRTEQRDSAMYRCASSLSLNLGTGSYEQYFGPGTRLTVT.

On this clone itself: This specimen includes other DNA sequences encoding the same CDR3. This chain links TRBV7-3 with TRBJ1-1; D is unclear. The V and J ends lost 5 bases and 8 bases respectively, with 12 bases between them. The CDR3 loop spans 12 amino acids. The germline CDR1 and CDR2 sequences are SGHTA and FQGTGA. This chain's CDR3 is CASSLPGAEAFF. CDR3 nucleotides: TGTGCCAGCAGCCTGCCTGGAGCGGAAGCTTTCTTT.

In this sample, this clone turned up a few times. The chain is built from TRBV10-3 and TRBJ1-1, with D tentatively TRBD1 (5 bases). Trimming removed 4 bases at V and 4 bases at J, with 19 bases between. Germline V gene data show CDR1 as ENHRY and CDR2 as SYGVKD. The CDR3 has 16 amino acids. CDR3 sequence: CAISGGVGAGSTEAFF. As DNA, the CDR3 is TGTGCCATCAGTGGGGGGGTCGGGGCTGGGAGCACTGAAGCTTTCTTT.

This chain joins TRBV6-5 and TRBJ1-2, with TRBD1 as a possible D gene (5 bases). Germline assignment: CDR1 MNHEY and CDR2 SVGAGI. The CDR3 sequence is 13 residues long. V was trimmed by 7 bases and J by 8 bases, leaving 17 bases between them. Here the CDR3 DNA reads TGTGCCAGCACCTTACGGGAGGGGCGGGGCTACACCTTC. Translated, it gives CASTLREGRGYTF.

V is TRBV5-4 and J is TRBJ2-1; perhaps TRBD2 as D (5 bases). The CDR3 covers 13 residues. Per germline, CDR1 SGHNT and CDR2 YYREEE (reference sequence). Trimming removed 1 base from V and 8 bases from J, with 10 bases in between. The CDR3 nucleotides are TGTGCCAGCAGCTTGAATAGCGTGGATGAGCAGTTCTTC. Amino acid sequence: CASSLNSVDEQFF.

The chain is built from TRBV6-5 and TRBJ2-5; D perhaps matches TRBD1 (5 bases). The CDR3 is made up of 15 amino acids. V was cut by 0 bases and J by 2 bases, with 10 bases left in between. Germline values: CDR1 MNHEY, CDR2 SVGAGI. The chain's CDR3 is CASSYSIGVQETQYF. Here the CDR3 DNA reads TGTGCCAGCAGTTACTCGATAGGGGTGCAAGAGACCCAGTACTTC.

The V gene is TRBV5-1, the J gene TRBJ2-7, with 10 bases aligning to TRBD2. The CDR3 runs to 15 residues. J gave up 2 bases and V 3 bases, and 5 bases lay outside the gene matches. Germline CDR1 SGHRS, CDR2 YFSETQ. CDR3 sequence reads: CASSSGLAVPYEQYF. The CDR3 nucleotides are TGCGCCAGCAGCTCCGGACTAGCGGTCCCCTACGAGCAGTACTTC.

The chain uses TRBV18 and TRBJ2-7; 10 nucleotides align to TRBD1. Germline V lookup: CDR1 KGHSH, CDR2 LQKENI. This CDR3 region has 16 residues. V shed 5 bases, J shed 5 bases, and the junction held 12 bases outside the gene matches. In nucleotides, the CDR3 is TGTGCCAGCTCAGAAGGACAGGGGGTATCCTACCACGAGCAGTACTTC. The encoded protein is CASSEGQGVSYHEQYF.